The clone carrying this T cell receptor beta chain was counted only a few times. Each CDR3 protein gets one entry after TCRdb re-called the 5' RACE reads with MiXCR. This sample has about 430,000 distinct CDR3 sequences; approximately 25% occur once, and the top ten carry about 8.7%. Trimming removed 0 bases at V and 11 bases at J, with 19 bases between. The CDR3 totals 15 residues. CDR1 and CDR2 (germline): MNHEY, SVGAGI. The data belong to a study of T-cell memory formation after mild COVID-19. This rearrangement joins TRBV6-5 to TRBJ1-1; D gene uncertain. The source material was PBMCs or a T cell subset sorted from them (not recorded which). The receptor comes from an adult woman who had mild COVID-19 (a few samples of this study predate the infection). Cell type and time point are not known. The CDR3 loop reads CASSYSSKGSRAAFF. DNA of the CDR3: TGTGCCAGCAGTTACTCGAGTAAAGGGTCTCGCGCGGCTTTCTTT.